The 27 T cell receptor beta chains presented below share a single source sample, sequenced in a study of beta chain features in type 1 diabetes. Expressed TCRB transcripts got sequenced, as all isolated RNA was reverse transcribed. The data were produced by immunoSEQ multiplex PCR, yet TCRdb's version contains in-frame clones alone and is incomplete. This repertoire shows 120,000 to 150,000 clones, under 60% found once; its top ten account for under 0.45%. Specimen: Tregs from blood. These receptors were obtained from a young man in good health.

This chain uses TRBV29-1 with TRBJ1-1; D call uncertain. Trimming took 7 bases from V and 1 from J, leaving 13 bases between them. Germline loops: CDR1 SQVTM, CDR2 ANQGSEA. The CDR3 runs to 13 residues. CDR3 sequence: CSATTRRNTEAFF. In nucleotides, the CDR3 is TGCAGCGCGACAACAAGACGGAACACTGAAGCTTTCTTT.

This rearrangement joins TRBV6-5 to TRBJ1-3; D unclear. V shed 5 bases and J shed 0 bases, with 8 bases lying between them. The length of the CDR3 is 14 residues. CDR1 is MNHEY, CDR2 SVGAGI, per germline. Here the CDR3 reads CASSPQSSGNTIYF. CDR3 in DNA: TGTGCCAGCAGTCCACAGAGCTCTGGAAACACCATATATTTT.

This rearrangement joins TRBV7-8 to TRBJ1-5, with D uncertain. The CDR3 has 14 amino acids. Germline CDR1 is SGHVS and CDR2 is FQNEAQ. With 5 bases removed from V and 6 bases from J, the gap between germline ends came to 14 bases. The CDR3 protein is CASSQLGSVQPQHF. CDR3 coding DNA: TGTGCCAGCAGCCAACTTGGGAGTGTTCAGCCCCAGCATTTT.

The chain joins TRBV18 to TRBJ1-5; D is possibly TRBD1 (5 bases). With 3 bases removed from V and 3 bases from J, the gap between germline ends came to 12 bases. Germline loops: CDR1 KGHSH, CDR2 LQKENI. This CDR3 is built from 15 residues. The CDR3: CASSPRGGVNQPQHF. The DNA for the CDR3 is TGTGCCAGCTCACCCCGGGGAGGGGTCAATCAGCCCCAGCATTTT.

The CDR3 loop reads CASSQGRVEPQHF. The CDR3, as DNA: TGCGCCAGCAGCCAAGGCAGGGTAGAGCCCCAGCATTTT. V and J are TRBV4-3 and TRBJ1-5, with D possibly matching TRBD1 (5 bases). This CDR3 has 13 residues. The V gene lost 1 base and the J gene lost 8 bases, with 9 bases spanning the gap. Germline loops: CDR1 LGHNA, CDR2 YSLEER.

V gene TRBV10-3 combines with J gene TRBJ2-1; 10 bases agree with TRBD2. From germline, CDR1 is ENHRY and CDR2 SYGVKD. The junction had 3 bases not matched to a gene; V was cut back by 6 bases and J by 4 bases. This CDR3 comprises 14 residues. The CDR3 loop is CAIRGAGGYNEQFF. As DNA, the CDR3 is TGTGCCATCAGAGGAGCGGGGGGGTACAATGAGCAGTTCTTC.

The genes are TRBV5-1 and TRBJ2-1, with D perhaps matching TRBD2 (5 bases). Germline CDR1 and CDR2: SGHRS and YFSETQ. V lost 5 bases and J lost 9, with 18 bases in between. There are 14 residues in the CDR3. The CDR3 protein is CASSQGLEGGEQFF. The CDR3 nucleotides are TGCGCCAGCAGTCAAGGACTCGAAGGAGGTGAGCAGTTCTTC.

There are a few counts of this clone. The chain links TRBV28 to TRBJ1-1; 8 bases fit TRBD1. V trimming: 3 bases; J trimming: 0 bases; junction bases outside the gene matches: 9. Germline CDR1 is MDHEN and CDR2 is SYDVKM. This CDR3 has 17 residues. CDR3 in amino acids: CASSFHGQGHMNTEAFF. CDR3 DNA sequence: TGTGCCAGCAGTTTCCACGGACAGGGTCACATGAACACTGAAGCTTTCTTT. Using reference TRBV28 and TRBJ1-1 for the parts outside the CDR3, the full variable domain is DVKVTQSSRYLVKRTGEKVFLECVQDMDHENMFWYRQDPGLGLRLIYFSYDVKMKEKGDIPEGYSVSREKKERFSLILESASTNQTSMYLCASSFHGQGHMNTEAFFGQGTRLTVV.

The chain is built from TRBV19 and TRBJ2-3; TRBD2 agrees at 12 bases. The J segment lost 5 bases and the V segment lost 3 bases, leaving 9 bases of the junction unmatched. Germline CDR1 LNHDA, CDR2 SQIVND (reference sequence). This CDR3 has 17 residues. The CDR3 DNA follows: TGTGCCAGTAGTATGGAATCTAGCGGGAGGGGGAGAGATACGCAGTATTTT. The encoded protein is CASSMESSGRGRDTQYF.

V usage is TRBV27 and J usage is TRBJ2-1; 8 positions match TRBD1. CDR1 is MNHEY, CDR2 SMNVEV, per germline (reference sequence). This CDR3 comprises 15 residues. V dropped 6 bases and J dropped 7; count of bases not matched to a gene: 11. Written as DNA, the CDR3 is TGTGCCAGCAGGAGTCGGACAGGGAATCGGAATGAGCAGTTCTTC. Protein product: CASRSRTGNRNEQFF.

The rearrangement uses TRBV18 and TRBJ2-1; no clear D gene. Looked up from germline, CDR1 is KGHSH and CDR2 is LQKENI. CDR3 length equals 11 residues. V dropped 6 bases and J dropped 7 bases, with 7 bases sitting between them. For the CDR3, the DNA is TGTGCCAGCTCTGCGGTTAATGAGCAGTTCTTC. Encoded protein: CASSAVNEQFF.

The chain links TRBV5-4 to TRBJ1-6; unclear D gene. CDR3 length equals 14 residues. CDR1 and CDR2 from the germline V gene are SGHNT and YYREEE (reference sequence). V was trimmed by 2 bases and J by 7 bases, leaving 10 bases between them. CDR3 residues: CASSFIRENSPLHF. CDR3 in DNA: TGTGCCAGCAGCTTTATACGGGAAAATTCACCCCTCCACTTT.

The chain uses TRBV5-1 and TRBJ1-2, with D tentatively TRBD1 (6 bases). This CDR3 spans 14 amino acids. Germline-derived CDR1 and CDR2 are SGHRS and YFSETQ. Trimming stripped 4 bases from V and 6 bases from J, with 16 bases between. The CDR3 DNA follows: TGCGCCAGCAGCCCTACCAGGGGCAAGGATGGCTACACCTTC. Protein sequence: CASSPTRGKDGYTF.

This clone appeared once. V and J are TRBV7-9 and TRBJ2-3, with TRBD1 as a possible D gene (5 bases). The V gene lost 1 base and the J gene lost 2 bases, with 16 bases spanning the gap. Germline V gives CDR1 SEHNR, CDR2 FQNEAQ (reference sequence). CDR3 size: 17 residues. The CDR3 nucleotides are TGTGCCAGCAGCTTAGAGGCAGGGAACGTTTTCACAGATACGCAGTATTTT. This translates into CASSLEAGNVFTDTQYF.

This chain links TRBV7-9 with TRBJ2-5, with 11 bases matching TRBD1. This CDR3 has 15 amino acids. Losses at the gene ends were 5 bases for V and 5 bases for J; bases not matched to a gene: 7. The germline CDR1 and CDR2 sequences are SEHNR and FQNEAQ (reference sequence). The CDR3: CASSPDRGRGETQYF. The CDR3 DNA sequence: TGTGCCAGCAGCCCGGACAGGGGGCGGGGGGAGACCCAGTACTTC.

This clone was seen more than once but under ten times. This chain links TRBV7-2 with TRBJ1-2; no firm D call. Trimming cost V 6 bases and J 2 bases, with 13 bases left between them. Germline-derived CDR1 and CDR2 are SGHTA and FQGNSA. CDR3 length equals 14 residues. CDR3 nucleotide sequence: TGTGCCAGCAGTTTCAATCTCCAGAACTATGGCTACACCTTC. As protein: CASSFNLQNYGYTF.

This clone was counted only a few times. The chain employs TRBV7-8 and TRBJ2-3, with 10 positions matching TRBD2. The CDR3 contains 16 residues. With 3 bases clipped from V and 2 bases from J, the junction kept 5 bases outside the gene matches. The germline V gene encodes CDR1 SGHVS and CDR2 FQNEAQ. The CDR3 sequence: CASSFTSGTYTDTQYF. Written as DNA, the CDR3 is TGTGCCAGCAGCTTCACTAGCGGGACGTACACAGATACGCAGTATTTT.

The chain recombines TRBV5-6 with TRBJ1-2; tentative D call: TRBD1 (5 bases). Trimming took off 3 bases at V and 7 bases at J, with 13 bases between the two ends. This CDR3 is built from 13 residues. In germline, CDR1 is SGHDT, CDR2 YYEEEE. The CDR3 nucleotides are TGTGCCAGCAGCTCGGTATGGGGCTCTGGCTACACCTTC. It codes for CASSSVWGSGYTF.

The CDR3 nucleotides read TGCGCCAGCAGTGCAGGGGGCTTCGCCGGGGAGCTGTTTTTT. The encoded protein is CASSAGGFAGELFF. The chain is built from TRBV4-1 and TRBJ2-2, with TRBD1 matching over 8 bases. In germline, CDR1 is MGHRA, CDR2 YSYEKL. The CDR3 covers 14 residues. V lost 6 bases to trimming and J lost 6 bases; unmatched junction nucleotides: 6.

This chain joins TRBV9 and TRBJ1-3; D is undetermined. The CDR3 is made up of 14 amino acids. Germline CDR1 and CDR2: SGDLS and YYNGEE. V was trimmed by 3 bases and J by 0 bases, leaving 7 bases between them. CDR3 protein: CASSADISGNTIYF. In nucleotides, the CDR3 is TGTGCCAGCAGCGCTGACATCTCTGGAAACACCATATATTTT.

V gene TRBV28 combines with J gene TRBJ2-2; 8 nucleotides align to TRBD1. Germline V gene sequence: CDR1 MDHEN, CDR2 SYDVKM. V trimming: 5 bases; J trimming: 0 bases; junction bases outside the gene matches: 5. CDR3 length: 16 amino acids. The CDR3 DNA reads TGTGCCAGCAGTACGTTGGGACAGGCGAACACCGGGGAGCTGTTTTTT. Amino acids: CASSTLGQANTGELFF.

In this sample, this clone turned up a few times. CDR3 sequence (DNA): TGTGCCAGCTCACCACCAAACTTAGGGACAGAGTATGGCTACACCTTC. Protein product: CASSPPNLGTEYGYTF. V gene TRBV18 combines with J gene TRBJ1-2; 7 positions match TRBD1. The CDR3 has 16 amino acids. CDR1 KGHSH and CDR2 LQKENI come from the germline V gene. Unmatched junction bases numbered 9, after V lost 0 bases and J lost 5 bases.

V is TRBV7-8 and J is TRBJ1-2, with 10 bases lining up with TRBD1. Losses at the gene ends were 1 base for V and 4 bases for J; bases not matched to a gene: 6. Germline V gives CDR1 SGHVS, CDR2 FQNEAQ. The CDR3 has 16 amino acids. Written as DNA, the CDR3 is TGTGCCAGCAGCTTAGGGCGGGGACAGGGGATCTATGGCTACACCTTC. Residues: CASSLGRGQGIYGYTF.

The chain is built from TRBV28 and TRBJ2-7; D may be TRBD1 (6 bases). The CDR3 totals 13 residues. V gave up 6 bases and J gave up 2 bases, with 11 bases separating them. Germline V gives CDR1 MDHEN, CDR2 SYDVKM. The CDR3 DNA reads as TGTGCCAGCAGCCCGACAGGACCCTACGAGCAGTACTTC. Protein product: CASSPTGPYEQYF. The whole variable domain, remainder taken from reference TRBV28 and TRBJ2-7, is DVKVTQSSRYLVKRTGEKVFLECVQDMDHENMFWYRQDPGLGLRLIYFSYDVKMKEKGDIPEGYSVSREKKERFSLILESASTNQTSMYLCASSPTGPYEQYFGPGTRLTVT.

This clone has only a few counts. The rearrangement joins TRBV7-2 to TRBJ1-2; D uncertain. This CDR3 has 15 amino acids. V was cut by 5 bases and J by 8 bases, with 21 bases left in between. Germline loops: CDR1 SGHTA, CDR2 FQGNSA. The CDR3 here is CASSPTMEVLGGYTF. CDR3 nucleotide sequence: TGTGCCAGCAGCCCCACTATGGAGGTACTGGGAGGCTACACCTTC.

This clone was seen a few times. Other nucleotide sequences in the sample specify the same CDR3. The rearrangement uses TRBV7-2 and TRBJ2-3, with TRBD2 identical over 7 bases. With 2 bases clipped from V and 0 bases from J, the junction kept 2 bases outside the gene matches. Germline V lookup: CDR1 SGHTA, CDR2 FQGNSA. The CDR3 is 15 amino acids. Here the CDR3 reads CASSLSGTSTDTQYF. In DNA, the CDR3 is TGTGCCAGCAGCTTAAGCGGGACTAGCACAGATACGCAGTATTTT.

This chain joins TRBV5-4 and TRBJ2-7; 15 bases map to TRBD2. The V gene end was trimmed by 0 bases and the J gene end by 3 bases; junction bases not matched to a gene: 1. CDR1 SGHNT and CDR2 YYREEE come from the germline V gene (reference sequence). There are 16 residues in the CDR3. In nucleotides, the CDR3 is TGTGCCAGCAGCTTGGGGGGACTAGCGGGGGGCTACGAGCAGTACTTC. Translating it yields CASSLGGLAGGYEQYF.